This is a list of T cell receptor beta chains from one sample in a study of identical twins. TCRdb passed the 5' RACE reads through MiXCR, listing each CDR3 protein once. The table has some 500,000 distinct CDR3 sequences, 7.5% to 10% seen once; the top ten hold under 3%. Another study also made use of these data, one on yellow fever vaccine responses in identical twins.

The sequenced sample consisted of PBMCs. These receptors all stem from a woman under 30 in good health. The CDR3 runs from the conserved cysteine through the conserved F or W. A D gene is named only where the DNA matches it firmly. Clone size appears in some rows only: once, few, many, or a class for an expanded clone.

clone size | J gene | D gene | V gene | CDR3 DNA | CDR3 protein
few | TRBJ2-7 | . | TRBV11-2 | TGTGCCAGCAGCCCCCCGGGGCGGACCTCTACGGAGCAGTACTTC | CASSPPGRTSTEQYF
many | TRBJ1-5 | . | TRBV5-6 | TGTGCCAGCAGCTTAGGCAGGAACAATCAGCCCCAGCATTTT | CASSLGRNNQPQHF
. | TRBJ1-1 | . | TRBV11-2 | TGTGCCAGCAGCCAGGAAAGGGGATTGAACACTGAAGCTTTCTTT | CASSQERGLNTEAFF
few | TRBJ2-2 | . | TRBV3-2 | . | CASSQDSQGATRTPGSCFF
few | TRBJ2-3 | . | TRBV2 | TGTGCCAGCAGAGAAGTTCGGGGAAGTACGCAGTATTTT | CASREVRGSTQYF
few | TRBJ2-7 | . | TRBV29-1 | TGCAGCGTTTCTCAGGGAGAGGGTACCGAGCAGTACTTC | CSVSQGEGTEQYF
. | TRBJ2-1 | . | TRBV15 | TGTGCCACCAGCAGAGATCCCCCGGGTGAGCAGTTCTTC | CATSRDPPGEQFF
. | TRBJ2-7 | . | TRBV20-1 | TGCAGTGCTAGAGGGGACTTATCCTACGAGCAGTACTTC | CSARGDLSYEQYF
. | TRBJ2-7 | TRBD2 | TRBV5-1 | TGCGCCAGCAGCTTGGTGTCTAGCGGGGGGACCTACGAGCAGTACTTC | CASSLVSSGGTYEQYF
few | TRBJ1-3 | . | TRBV28 | TGTGCCAGCAGTTTATCTTTGCCGTCTGGAAACACCATATATTTT | CASSLSLPSGNTIYF
many | TRBJ2-4 | . | TRBV27 | TGTGCCAGCAGTTCTAGCCGGAGGCTAGAGGCCAAAAACATTCAGTACTTC | CASSSSRRLEAKNIQYF
. | TRBJ2-1 | TRBD2 | TRBV20-1 | TGCAGTGCTAGTAGTCTGTCTAGCGGGAGTCACGATGAGCAGTTCTTC | CSASSLSSGSHDEQFF
. | TRBJ2-2 | . | TRBV12-3/TRBV12-4 | TGTGCCAGCAGAACATTGGGCGGGGAGCTGTTTTTT | CASRTLGGELFF
few | TRBJ2-2 | . | TRBV6-1 | TGTGCCAGCAGGGGTGGACAGTACACCGGGGAGCTGTTTTTT | CASRGGQYTGELFF
many | TRBJ2-5 | TRBD1 | TRBV6-2/TRBV6-3 | TGTGCCAGCAGCTTACGGGGCCGACAGGGAAGAGAGACCCAGTACTTC | CASSLRGRQGRETQYF
. | TRBJ2-7 | . | TRBV19 | TGTGCCAGTAGTGTTAACTGGGGGGCCCACGAGCAGTACTTC | CASSVNWGAHEQYF
. | TRBJ1-2 | TRBD1 | TRBV6-1 | TGTGCCAGCAGCCAAGGACAGGCCCGCTATGGCTACACCTTC | CASSQGQARYGYTF
. | TRBJ2-1 | . | TRBV4-3 | TGCGCCAGCAGCCAAGCCCGACTAGTTTATGAGCAGTTCTTC | CASSQARLVYEQFF
many | TRBJ2-7 | . | TRBV28 | TGTGCCAGCAGTTTTCTACACTACGAGCAGTACTTC | CASSFLHYEQYF
. | TRBJ2-7 | . | TRBV7-8 | TGTGCCAGCAGTGCAAACGAACCCCAGTACTTC | CASSANEPQYF
many | TRBJ2-5 | TRBD2 | TRBV4-3 | TGCGCCAGTAGGACTAGCGGGAGATTCTGGGAGACCCAGTACTTC | CASRTSGRFWETQYF
. | TRBJ1-1 | . | TRBV5-1 | TGCGCCAGCAGCTTGACCCGTCCGGGGGGTGCTTTCTTT | CASSLTRPGGAFF
many | TRBJ2-6 | . | TRBV21-1 | TGTGCCAGCAGCCCCCGCGGGACAGGGGGCGGTGGGGCCAACGTCCTGACTTTC | CASSPRGTGGGGANVLTF
few | TRBJ2-5 | TRBD1 | TRBV29-1 | TGCAGCGTTTCCCCGGGACAGAATAGGGAGACCCAGTACTTC | CSVSPGQNRETQYF
. | TRBJ2-7 | TRBD2 | TRBV5-1 | TGCGCCAGCAGCTTTGGGACTAGCGGGGGACAAAACTACGAGCAGTACTTC | CASSFGTSGGQNYEQYF
. | TRBJ2-1 | . | TRBV28 | TGTGCCAGCGAAGGGGGGAGGCTCTACAATGAGCAGTTCTTC | CASEGGRLYNEQFF
few | TRBJ2-1 | TRBD2 | TRBV7-2 | TGTGCCAGCAGCTTCGGGACTATGTTGTTCTTC | CASSFGTMLFF
. | TRBJ2-4 | . | TRBV5-1 | TGCGCCAGCAGCTTGGGTGGGGCTTCCAAAAACATTCAGTACTTC | CASSLGGASKNIQYF
few | TRBJ2-7 | TRBD2 | TRBV20-1 | TGCAGTGCTAGAGATATGGGACTAGCGAGCGAGCAGTACTTC | CSARDMGLASEQYF
many | TRBJ2-7 | . | TRBV7-6 | TGTGCCAAAAGAAGACAGCGGTCTACGTGGCAGTACTTC | CAKRRQRSTWQYF
many | TRBJ2-2 | TRBD1 | TRBV20-1 | TGCAGTGCCCCAGACAGGGGGCGCACCGGGGAGCTGTTTTTT | CSAPDRGRTGELFF
. | TRBJ2-5 | . | TRBV6-1 | TGTGCCAGCAGCGGGACATGGCCGACCCAGTACTTC | CASSGTWPTQYF
few | TRBJ2-1 | . | TRBV29-1 | TGCAGCGTTGAACAGACAGGCGGGGTCTACAATGAGCAGTTCTTC | CSVEQTGGVYNEQFF
. | TRBJ2-2 | . | TRBV5-1 | TGCGCCAGCAGCCGACGGTGGACCGGGGAGCTGTTTTTT | CASSRRWTGELFF
once | TRBJ2-3 | TRBD2 | TRBV12-5 | TGTGCTAGTGGGTGGGGGCTAGCGGGGCCGTCCACAGATACGCAGTATTTT | CASGWGLAGPSTDTQYF
few | TRBJ2-5 | TRBD2 | TRBV4-2 | TGTGCCAGCAGCCAAGAGGGGGTAGCGGGAGAGGGTACCACACCAGAGACCCAGTACTTC | CASSQEGVAGEGTTPETQYF
few | TRBJ2-1 | . | TRBV18 | TGTGCCAGCTCACCCTCTTCCCCGGGACGGCCCAGCAATGAGCAGTTCTTC | CASSPSSPGRPSNEQFF
. | TRBJ2-3 | . | TRBV6-5 | TGTGCCAGCAGTTACGGGGTCCAGGGTACGCAGTATTTT | CASSYGVQGTQYF
many | TRBJ2-3 | TRBD2 | TRBV5-1 | TGCGCCAGCAGCAGGACGGGACTACCAAGCACAGATACGCAGTATTTT | CASSRTGLPSTDTQYF
. | TRBJ2-5 | . | TRBV6-2/TRBV6-3 | TGTGCCGGCAGTTACTCGAGGGCAGGGGTGGAGACCCAGTACTTC | CAGSYSRAGVETQYF
. | TRBJ2-7 | TRBD1 | TRBV3-1 | TGTGCCAGCAGCCCTTTGGGACAGGGGGAGCAGTACTTC | CASSPLGQGEQYF
few | TRBJ2-7 | . | TRBV18 | TGTGCCAGCTCCCCTAAAACCTCCTACGAGCAGTACTTC | CASSPKTSYEQYF
few | TRBJ2-1 | . | TRBV12-3/TRBV12-4 | TGTGCCAGCAGGCCTGCAGTGGACTACAATGAGCAGTTCTTC | CASRPAVDYNEQFF
. | TRBJ2-6 | TRBD1 | TRBV9 | TGTGCCAGCAGCCTCGGACAGGGATCTGGTGGGGCCAACGTCCTGACTTTC | CASSLGQGSGGANVLTF
few | TRBJ2-3 | TRBD2 | TRBV5-1 | TGCGCCAGCAGCTTTGTTACGGGAGGGCCTACTGGAGATACGCAGTATTTT | CASSFVTGGPTGDTQYF
many | TRBJ2-7 | . | TRBV5-1 | TGCGCCAGCAGCTTGGAAGACGAGCAGTACTTC | CASSLEDEQYF
few | TRBJ1-1 | . | TRBV3-1 | TGTGCCAGCAGCTGGGACCGAGCGAACACTGAAGCTTTCTTT | CASSWDRANTEAFF
few | TRBJ2-3 | TRBD2 | TRBV20-1 | TGCAGTGCCACTCCGAGCGGGGGTTTAGATACGCAGTATTTT | CSATPSGGLDTQYF
. | TRBJ2-3 | TRBD2 | TRBV6-1 | TGTGCCAGCAGGCCTCAGACTAGCGGGAGGTTGGCAGATACGCAGTATTTT | CASRPQTSGRLADTQYF
. | TRBJ2-4 | . | TRBV7-6 | TGTGCCAGCAGCTTAGGGCTGGCGAAGACGGGTCTAGCCAAAAACATTCAGTACTTC | CASSLGLAKTGLAKNIQYF
many | TRBJ2-1 | TRBD2 | TRBV10-1 | TGCGCCAGCCGGGGACTAGCGGGAGATCAGTTCTTC | CASRGLAGDQFF
. | TRBJ2-2 | . | TRBV5-6 | TGTGCCAGCAGCTTGGACGTCCAGGGGCCCGGGGAGCTGTTTTTT | CASSLDVQGPGELFF